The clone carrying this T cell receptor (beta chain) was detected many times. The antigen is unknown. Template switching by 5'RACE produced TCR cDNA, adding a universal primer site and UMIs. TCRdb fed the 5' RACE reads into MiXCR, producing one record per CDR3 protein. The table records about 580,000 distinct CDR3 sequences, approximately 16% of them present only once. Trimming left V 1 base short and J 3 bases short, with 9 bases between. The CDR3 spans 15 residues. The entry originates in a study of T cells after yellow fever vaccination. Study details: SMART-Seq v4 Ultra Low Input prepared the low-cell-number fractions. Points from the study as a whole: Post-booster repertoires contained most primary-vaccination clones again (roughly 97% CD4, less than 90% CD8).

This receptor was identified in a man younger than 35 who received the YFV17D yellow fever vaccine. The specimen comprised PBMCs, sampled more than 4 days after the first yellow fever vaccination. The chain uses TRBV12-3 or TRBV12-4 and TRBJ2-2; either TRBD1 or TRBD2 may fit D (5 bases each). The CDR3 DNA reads TGTGCCAGCAGTTTAGGAGGGACGCACACCGGGGAGCTGTTTTTT. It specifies CASSLGGTHTGELFF.